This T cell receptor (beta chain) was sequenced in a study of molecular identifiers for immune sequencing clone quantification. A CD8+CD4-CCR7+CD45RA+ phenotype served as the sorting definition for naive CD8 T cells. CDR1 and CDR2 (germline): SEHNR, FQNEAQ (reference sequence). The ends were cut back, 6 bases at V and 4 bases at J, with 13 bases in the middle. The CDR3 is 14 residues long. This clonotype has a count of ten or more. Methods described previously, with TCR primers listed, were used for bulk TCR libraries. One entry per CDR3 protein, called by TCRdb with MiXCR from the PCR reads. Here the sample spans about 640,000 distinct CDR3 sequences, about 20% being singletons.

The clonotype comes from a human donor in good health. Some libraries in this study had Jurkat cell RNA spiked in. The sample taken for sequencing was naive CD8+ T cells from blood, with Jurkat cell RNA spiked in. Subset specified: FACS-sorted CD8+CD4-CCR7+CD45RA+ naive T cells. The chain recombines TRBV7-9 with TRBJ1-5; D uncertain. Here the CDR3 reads CASRAPGLNQPQHF. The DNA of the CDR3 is TGTGCCAGCAGAGCTCCGGGTCTTAATCAGCCCCAGCATTTT.